This T cell receptor (beta chain) is from a study of shared T cell receptors in the human thymus. TCRdb keeps only in-frame clones here, not all; method: immunoSEQ multiplex PCR. The sample holds a few hundred thousand clones, 95% seen once. The receptor was derived from a human donor. The sequenced sample was thymocytes.

CDR3 loop: CASSQETGGFYEQYF. The CDR3 DNA sequence: TGTGCCAGCAGCCAAGAGACAGGGGGCTTCTACGAGCAGTACTTC. V usage is TRBV14 and J usage is TRBJ2-7; 10 bases are a match to TRBD1. The germline gives CDR1 SGHDN, CDR2 FVKESK. Unmatched junction bases numbered 2, after V lost 0 bases and J lost 3 bases. The CDR3 runs 15 residues.